This T cell receptor (beta chain) stems from a study of blood T cell repertoires in COVID-19. The CDR3 totals 14 residues. Germline CDR1 reads LNHDA; CDR2 reads SQIVND (reference sequence). The germline V and J ends were trimmed by 6 bases and 5 bases, with 16 bases remaining between them. Method: immunoSEQ multiplex PCR; TCRdb's copy keeps in-frame clones and lacks some. The sample yields hundreds of thousands of clones, under 95% seen once. The V and J genes are TRBV19 and TRBJ1-2; no reliable D call. The clonotype originates from a man aged 60-69 years who had recovered from COVID-19. The sequencing sample was made of PBMCs or T cells enriched from blood (not recorded which). DNA for the CDR3: TGTGCCAGTAGGAGAGGAGCGAGCGGTTATGGCTACACCTTC. Translating it yields CASRRGASGYGYTF.